Listed below are T cell receptor beta chains from one sample, sequenced in a study of vaccination and CD4 T cells after COVID-19. What these receptors recognize is not known. A single record per CDR3 protein comes from TCRdb applying MiXCR to the PCR reads. This repertoire shows approximately 7,900 distinct CDR3 sequences, under 25% found once; its top ten account for 20% to 25%. Here the sequenced sample was CD4+ T cells from blood, cultured in vitro, taken after SARS-CoV-2 vaccination. These receptors came from a human donor who had recovered from COVID-19. CDR3s include the opening cysteine and the closing phenylalanine or tryptophan. A D gene is named only where the DNA matches it firmly. Clone size is given for some rows only: seen once, a few or many times, or a class if the clone is expanded.

D: TRBD2
size: medium-sized
J: TRBJ2-3
V: TRBV20-1
DNA: TGCAGTGCTAGATTATCCAGCGGGAGGGATACGCAGTATTTT
CDR3: CSARLSSGRDTQYF

D: -
size: few
J: TRBJ2-1
V: TRBV4-2
DNA: TGTGCCAGCAGCCCCAAACTAGGGCTCCCACGGTACAATGAGCAGTTCTTC
CDR3: CASSPKLGLPRYNEQFF

D: -
size: few
J: TRBJ1-6
V: TRBV11-3
DNA: TGTGCCAGCAGCCTTGGACGGACCGATAATTCACCCCTCCACTTT
CDR3: CASSLGRTDNSPLHF

D: TRBD1
size: -
J: TRBJ1-2
V: TRBV6-1
DNA: TGTGCCAGCAGTGAAGGGGGACAGGGTAGAGGAGGCTACACCTTC
CDR3: CASSEGGQGRGGYTF

D: TRBD2
size: -
J: TRBJ2-3
V: TRBV4-2
DNA: TGTGCCAGCAGTCGGACTAGCGGTGGCACGGGAGAAGTGACGCAGTATTTT
CDR3: CASSRTSGGTGEVTQYF

D: -
size: -
J: TRBJ2-3
V: TRBV18
DNA: TGTGCCAGCTCAACACGGACATCAGCGGATACGCAGTATTTT
CDR3: CASSTRTSADTQYF

D: -
size: medium-sized
J: TRBJ2-3
V: TRBV20-1
DNA: TGCAGTGCGGGGGGTTGGCGGGGCCGAAGCACAGATACGCAGTATTTT
CDR3: CSAGGWRGRSTDTQYF

D: TRBD2
size: few
J: TRBJ2-3
V: TRBV20-1
DNA: TGCAGTGCTAGAGATACGGGGCTAGCGGGGACCTATACGCAGTATTTT
CDR3: CSARDTGLAGTYTQYF

D: -
size: medium-sized
J: TRBJ1-5
V: TRBV7-9
DNA: TGTGCCAGCAGCTTACAGGACGGCAATCAGCCCCAGCATTTT
CDR3: CASSLQDGNQPQHF

D: TRBD2
size: -
J: TRBJ2-1
V: TRBV27
DNA: TGTGCCAGCAGTTTAGGGCTAGCGGGGGGGATCGCGCAGTTCTTC
CDR3: CASSLGLAGGIAQFF

D: TRBD2
size: -
J: TRBJ2-7
V: TRBV6-1
DNA: TGTGCCAGCGGTACGTTGGCGGGGGGAGAAAAGTCGCAGTACTTC
CDR3: CASGTLAGGEKSQYF

D: -
size: -
J: TRBJ2-6
V: TRBV10-2
DNA: TGCGCCAGCACCTTCTTGATTGGCTCTGGGGCCAACGTCCTGACTTTC
CDR3: CASTFLIGSGANVLTF

D: -
size: -
J: TRBJ1-5
V: TRBV27
DNA: TGTGCCAGCAGTTTAAGGGGGGGTCCGGTGATGGGAGTGGGCAATCAGCCCCAGCATTTT
CDR3: CASSLRGGPVMGVGNQPQHF

D: TRBD1
size: medium-sized
J: TRBJ2-1
V: TRBV7-2
DNA: TGTGCCAGCAGCCCTCGGACAGGCTACAATGAGCAGTTCTTC
CDR3: CASSPRTGYNEQFF

D: TRBD1
size: medium-sized
J: TRBJ2-7
V: TRBV6-1
DNA: TGTGCCAGCAGTCCTCGACAGGGTAGCCCCTACGAGCAGTACTTC
CDR3: CASSPRQGSPYEQYF

D: TRBD1
size: -
J: TRBJ2-1
V: TRBV4-2
DNA: TGTGCCAGCAGCCACGACAGGGGGTCACCCAATGAGCAGTTCTTC
CDR3: CASSHDRGSPNEQFF

D: TRBD1
size: -
J: TRBJ1-6
V: TRBV4-3
DNA: TGCGCCAGCAGCCAAGATAAGGACGGGACAGGGAATTCACCCCTCCACTTT
CDR3: CASSQDKDGTGNSPLHF

D: TRBD2
size: medium-sized
J: TRBJ2-3
V: TRBV20-1
DNA: TGCAGTGCTAGTGGACTAGCGGTACCAGATACGCAGTATTTT
CDR3: CSASGLAVPDTQYF

D: -
size: -
J: TRBJ2-3
V: TRBV10-1
DNA: TGCGCCAGCGGAGGGCGGGGCCGGGATACGCAGTATTTT
CDR3: CASGGRGRDTQYF

D: -
size: -
J: TRBJ1-1
V: TRBV2
DNA: TGTGCCAGCCACCGCACTGACAAGTACACTGAAGCTTTCTTT
CDR3: CASHRTDKYTEAFF

D: TRBD2
size: few
J: TRBJ2-7
V: TRBV20-1
DNA: TGCAGTGCTAGAGTGACTAGCGGGTACTACGAGCAGTACTTC
CDR3: CSARVTSGYYEQYF

D: TRBD1
size: few
J: TRBJ1-5
V: TRBV10-3
DNA: TGTGCCATCAGTGGAGACAGGGTTACGTTGCAGCCCCAGCATTTT
CDR3: CAISGDRVTLQPQHF

D: -
size: medium-sized
J: TRBJ2-7
V: TRBV7-8
DNA: TGTGCCAGCAGCTTACGGACAGTTTGGGACGAGCAGTACTTC
CDR3: CASSLRTVWDEQYF

D: TRBD1
size: few
J: TRBJ2-6
V: TRBV5-1
DNA: TGCGCCAGCAGCTTACAGGGGATTGGGGCCAACGTCCTGACTTTC
CDR3: CASSLQGIGANVLTF

D: -
size: few
J: TRBJ2-1
V: TRBV5-4
DNA: TGTGCCAGCAGCTTTGCGGCGAGCTCCTACAATGAGCAGTTCTTC
CDR3: CASSFAASSYNEQFF

D: TRBD1
size: few
J: TRBJ2-7
V: TRBV6-5
DNA: TGTGCCAGCAGTTACCCCACCCAGGGACAGAATGATAAGGGGCAGTACTTC
CDR3: CASSYPTQGQNDKGQYF

D: TRBD1
size: medium-sized
J: TRBJ1-1
V: TRBV7-9
DNA: TGTGCCAGCAGACGGGGAGGGGGCACGGGGACTTTCTTT
CDR3: CASRRGGGTGTFF

D: -
size: -
J: TRBJ2-2
V: TRBV7-2
DNA: TGTGCCAGCAGCCCGGATATCGGGAGCGCCGGGGAGCTGTTTTTT
CDR3: CASSPDIGSAGELFF

D: -
size: few
J: TRBJ2-7
V: TRBV4-2
DNA: TGTGCCAGCAGCCAAGGCACAGGGTTAGAATACTACGAGCAGTACTTC
CDR3: CASSQGTGLEYYEQYF

D: -
size: medium-sized
J: TRBJ1-6
V: TRBV6-1
DNA: TGTGCCAGCGGAACGGGGGAATCACCCCTCCACTTT
CDR3: CASGTGESPLHF

D: TRBD2
size: -
J: TRBJ2-2
V: TRBV19
DNA: TGTGCCAGTAGTCCCAGCGGGGGGGGTGACACCGGGGAGCTGTTTTTT
CDR3: CASSPSGGGDTGELFF

D: -
size: -
J: TRBJ1-2
V: TRBV6-1
DNA: TGTGCCAGCCGCAGGAGAGGCTATGGCTACACCTTC
CDR3: CASRRRGYGYTF

D: TRBD2
size: few
J: TRBJ2-3
V: TRBV6-4
DNA: TGTGCCAGCAGTGTAGTGGCGAGCGGGGGTGCAGATACGCAGTATTTT
CDR3: CASSVVASGGADTQYF

D: TRBD1
size: medium-sized
J: TRBJ1-2
V: TRBV20-1
DNA: TGCAGTGCATCCAACAGGGGAAGCGGCTACACCTTC
CDR3: CSASNRGSGYTF

D: TRBD1
size: -
J: TRBJ2-4
V: TRBV28
DNA: TGTGCCAGCAGTTTAGTACAGGGGTTAGCCAAAAACATTCAGTACTTC
CDR3: CASSLVQGLAKNIQYF

D: TRBD2
size: -
J: TRBJ2-1
V: TRBV19
DNA: TGTGCCAGTAGTTCCGGAACTAGCGGGAGATACAATGAGCAGTTCTTC
CDR3: CASSSGTSGRYNEQFF

D: -
size: medium-sized
J: TRBJ2-5
V: TRBV20-1
DNA: TGCAGTGCTACCCGGTCAAAAGAGACCCAGTACTTC
CDR3: CSATRSKETQYF

D: TRBD2
size: medium-sized
J: TRBJ2-3
V: TRBV20-1
DNA: TGCAGTGCTATACATAGCGGGAGTGGGGGAGATACGCAGTATTTT
CDR3: CSAIHSGSGGDTQYF

D: -
size: few
J: TRBJ2-1
V: TRBV24-1
DNA: TGTGCCACCAGTGACGCCAGGGAGTTTAAGGATGAGCAGTTCTTC
CDR3: CATSDAREFKDEQFF

D: TRBD1
size: medium-sized
J: TRBJ2-1
V: TRBV27
DNA: TGTGCCAGCAGTTGGGACAGGGGGTATGAGCAGTTCTTC
CDR3: CASSWDRGYEQFF

D: -
size: medium-sized
J: TRBJ2-5
V: TRBV7-9
DNA: TGTGCCAGCAGCTTACCACAAGAGACCCAGTACTTC
CDR3: CASSLPQETQYF

D: TRBD2
size: medium-sized
J: TRBJ2-1
V: TRBV20-1
DNA: TGCAGTGCTTTCCCCGGGACTAGCGGGATCTACAATGAGCAGTTCTTC
CDR3: CSAFPGTSGIYNEQFF

D: -
size: few
J: TRBJ1-1
V: TRBV6-1
DNA: TGTGCCAGCAGTGAAGGGTGGACTGAAGCTTTCTTT
CDR3: CASSEGWTEAFF

D: -
size: few
J: TRBJ2-7
V: TRBV10-2
DNA: TGCGCCAGCAGTGGGGCCAATTCCTACGAGCAGTACTTC
CDR3: CASSGANSYEQYF

D: -
size: few
J: TRBJ1-2
V: TRBV5-6
DNA: TGTGCCAGCAGCTTTAGCAGGACCAACTATGGCTACACCTTC
CDR3: CASSFSRTNYGYTF

D: -
size: -
J: TRBJ1-1
V: TRBV7-9
DNA: TGTGCCAGCAGCTTAGCCGGGATGGAGAGGACTGAAGCTTTCTTT
CDR3: CASSLAGMERTEAFF

D: TRBD1
size: -
J: TRBJ2-3
V: TRBV20-1
DNA: TGCAGTGCTAGACTCACCGGGACAGGTGGAGAAAATACGCAGTATTTT
CDR3: CSARLTGTGGENTQYF

D: TRBD2
size: medium-sized
J: TRBJ2-2
V: TRBV28
DNA: TGTGCCAGCAGCTCCGGGGGACTAGCGGGTCTCACCGGGGAGCTGTTTTTT
CDR3: CASSSGGLAGLTGELFF

D: -
size: few
J: TRBJ2-7
V: TRBV19
DNA: TGTGCCAGTAGGACAGGAACAGTACCCTACGAGCAGTACTTC
CDR3: CASRTGTVPYEQYF